These T cell receptor beta chains were read from a single sample in a study of T cells in localized non-small cell lung cancer. Clones were sequenced by immunoSEQ multiplex PCR, and TCRdb holds only the in-frame ones, with some missing. The table includes over 25,000 clones, 78% detected once. The sample in question was peripheral blood, obtained before any cancer treatment. The origin of the receptors is a male donor older than 55 with stage II squamous cell lung carcinoma. Both conserved end residues are part of each CDR3. Each record gives: CDR3 length, V gene, clone size, D gene, J gene, CDR3 DNA, CDR3 protein. D genes are given only for firm matches. Where a row states a size, it is once, few, many or the class of an expanded clone; other rows omit it.

>16|TRBV7-2|.|.|TRBJ2-7
TGTGCCAGCAGCTTCCCCCCGGGGTCCTACCCCTACGAGCAGTACTTC
CASSFPPGSYPYEQYF
>14|TRBV5-1|.|.|TRBJ1-2
TGCGCCAGCAGCTTGGTGACGACGGACTATGGCTACACCTTC
CASSLVTTDYGYTF
>15|TRBV10-3|.|TRBD1|TRBJ1-2
TGTGCCATCAGCTCCGGGACAGGGGGCTGGTATGGCTACACCTTC
CAISSGTGGWYGYTF
>14|TRBV11-2|.|.|TRBJ1-4
TGTGCCAGCAGCTTGCAGGGCTGGGGCGAAAAACTGTTTTTT
CASSLQGWGEKLFF
>18|TRBV7-6|.|TRBD2|TRBJ2-3
TGTGCCAGCAGCTTAGTCGCGGGAGGGGGAACTAGCACAGATACGCAGTATTTT
CASSLVAGGGTSTDTQYF
>15|TRBV5-1|.|TRBD2|TRBJ2-2
TGCGCCAGCAGCTTGGGTCCGGGACTAACCGAGGAGCTGTTTTTT
CASSLGPGLTEELFF
>15|TRBV5-1|.|TRBD1|TRBJ2-3
TGCGCCAGCAGTACGCCGGGACAGGCCACAGATACGCAGTATTTT
CASSTPGQATDTQYF
>14|TRBV6-1|once|.|TRBJ1-1
TGTGCCAGCAGTCGTGAGGGCCTGAACACTGAAGCTTTCTTT
CASSREGLNTEAFF
>16|TRBV7-2|.|.|TRBJ2-5
TGTGCCAGCAGCTGGGAGGTGGTATCGTGGCAAGAGACCCAGTACTTC
CASSWEVVSWQETQYF
>14|TRBV30|.|TRBD1|TRBJ2-5
TGTGCCTACCACAGGGGCGCCCCACAAGAGACCCAGTACTTC
CAYHRGAPQETQYF
>11|TRBV7-9|.|.|TRBJ1-4
TGTGCCAGCAGCTTAGAACAAAAACTGTTTTTT
CASSLEQKLFF
>14|TRBV18|few|.|TRBJ1-1
TGTGCCAGCTCACCACAGAGAGTGAACACTGAAGCTTTCTTT
CASSPQRVNTEAFF
>18|TRBV23-1|.|TRBD1|TRBJ2-7
TGCGCCAGCAGTCAATCGAAGGGGGCCAGGGTGGGCTCCTACGAGCAGTACTTC
CASSQSKGARVGSYEQYF
>15|TRBV6-5|.|.|TRBJ1-5
TGTGCCAGCAGTTACGCACAGGGATCGACTCAGCCCCAGCATTTT
CASSYAQGSTQPQHF
>15|TRBV5-8|.|.|TRBJ1-6
TGTGCCAGCAGCTTAAACGGGGCGAGGAATTCACCCCTCCACTTT
CASSLNGARNSPLHF
>15|TRBV15|.|.|TRBJ2-7
TGTGCCACCAGCCCACTAAGGACAGCCTCCTACGAGCAGTACTTC
CATSPLRTASYEQYF
>14|TRBV5-1|.|.|TRBJ2-3
TGCGCCAGCAGCTTGCCGGACGCCACAGATACGCAGTATTTT
CASSLPDATDTQYF
>18|TRBV11-3|.|TRBD1|TRBJ2-3
TGTGCCAGCAGCCTAAGGGGAGGGACAGGGGGCAGGACAGATACGCAGTATTTT
CASSLRGGTGGRTDTQYF
>15|TRBV10-3|.|TRBD2|TRBJ2-5
TGTGCCATCAGTGATACTAGCGGGGGGAAAGAGACCCAGTACTTC
CAISDTSGGKETQYF
>11|TRBV7-9|.|.|TRBJ2-2
TGTGCCAGCACCCTAACCGGGGAGCTGTTTTTT
CASTLTGELFF
>13|TRBV6-1|.|TRBD1|TRBJ1-5
TGTGCCACCGAAGGGGGCCTAAGAAGGCCCCAGCATTTT
CATEGGLRRPQHF
>15|TRBV30|.|.|TRBJ1-5
TGTGCCTGGAGTGCGGGGGGCTCCCAAAATCAGCCCCAGCATTTT
CAWSAGGSQNQPQHF
>15|TRBV7-8|.|TRBD1|TRBJ1-2
TGTGCCAGCAGCTTAGGAGGAAACAGGGGGCAGGGCTACACCTTC
CASSLGGNRGQGYTF
>13|TRBV10-3|.|.|TRBJ2-2
TGTGCCATCAGTGAACTGAACACCGGGGAGCTGTTTTTT
CAISELNTGELFF
>13|TRBV7-6|.|.|TRBJ1-5
TGTGCCAGCAGCTTAGGGGATCGTCAGCCCCAGCATTTT
CASSLGDRQPQHF
>14|TRBV30|.|TRBD1|TRBJ1-1
TGTGCCTGGGACGGACAGGGTGGGTTCACTGAAGCTTTCTTT
CAWDGQGGFTEAFF